Given below is one T cell receptor (beta chain) in context. The data are from a study of response to subunit inactivated influenza vaccine. Trimming took off 6 bases at V and 5 bases at J, with 16 bases between the two ends. CDR1 and CDR2 from the germline V gene are DFQATT and SNEGSKA (reference sequence). This CDR3 region has 13 residues. MiXCR was run by TCRdb on the RT-PCR reads, yielding one entry per CDR3 protein. This repertoire shows a few hundred thousand distinct CDR3 sequences, roughly 22% found once; its top ten account for 10%. The chain carries TRBV20-1 and TRBJ1-1; D uncertain. The sequenced sample was PBMCs from blood, obtained less than 22 months after vaccination. The sequence was collected from a man between 50 and 69 years old who received an inactivated influenza vaccine. The CDR3 DNA sequence: TGCAGTGCCATCAGAGCTGGTCGGACTGAAGCTTTCTTT. The encoded protein is CSAIRAGRTEAFF.